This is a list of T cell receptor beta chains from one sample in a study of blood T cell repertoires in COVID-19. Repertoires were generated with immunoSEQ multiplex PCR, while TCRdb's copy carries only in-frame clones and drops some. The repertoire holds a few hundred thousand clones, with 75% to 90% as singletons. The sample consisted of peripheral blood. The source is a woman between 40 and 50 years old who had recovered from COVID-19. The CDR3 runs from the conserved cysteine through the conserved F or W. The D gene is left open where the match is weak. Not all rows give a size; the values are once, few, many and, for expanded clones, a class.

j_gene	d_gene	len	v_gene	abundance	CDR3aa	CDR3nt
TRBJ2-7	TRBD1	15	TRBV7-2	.	CASSFRGQGAREQYF	TGTGCCAGCAGCTTCCGCGGACAGGGGGCGCGAGAGCAGTACTTC
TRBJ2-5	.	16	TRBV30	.	CAWRAGFGQLSETQYF	TGTGCCTGGAGGGCCGGTTTTGGGCAGCTGTCCGAGACCCAGTACTTC
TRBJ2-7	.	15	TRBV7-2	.	CASSLVGYTGYEQYF	TGTGCCAGCAGCTTGGTGGGTTACACGGGCTACGAGCAGTACTTC
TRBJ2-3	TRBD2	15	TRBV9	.	CASSVAAGEADTQYF	TGTGCCAGCAGCGTAGCAGCGGGAGAGGCAGATACGCAGTATTTT
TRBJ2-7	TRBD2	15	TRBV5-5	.	CASSQGLAGEYEQYF	TGTGCCAGCAGCCAGGGACTAGCGGGAGAATACGAGCAGTACTTC
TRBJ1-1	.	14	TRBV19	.	CASSIDEGSAEAFF	TGTGCCAGTAGTATAGACGAGGGATCAGCTGAAGCTTTCTTT
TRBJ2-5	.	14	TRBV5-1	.	CASSLSGTGETQYF	TGCGCCAGCAGCTTGTCGGGAACGGGAGAGACCCAGTACTTC
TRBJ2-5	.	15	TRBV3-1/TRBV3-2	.	CASSSIAGDQETQYF	TGTGCCAGCAGCTCAATTGCAGGGGACCAAGAGACCCAGTACTTC
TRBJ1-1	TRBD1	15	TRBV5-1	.	CASSLGTGGNTEAFF	TGCGCCAGCAGCTTGGGAACAGGGGGCAACACTGAAGCTTTCTTT
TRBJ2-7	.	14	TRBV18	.	CASSLSDRPYEQYF	TGTGCCAGCTCACTTTCTGACAGACCCTACGAGCAGTACTTC
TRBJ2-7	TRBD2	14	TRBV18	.	CASSPGLAGYEQYF	TGTGCCAGCTCACCAGGACTAGCGGGCTACGAGCAGTACTTC
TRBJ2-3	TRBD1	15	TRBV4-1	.	CASSRQTGFTDTQYF	TGCGCCAGCAGCCGACAGACAGGGTTCACAGATACGCAGTATTTT
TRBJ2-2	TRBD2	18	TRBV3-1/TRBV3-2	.	CASSQVGSSGRRTGELFF	TGTGCCAGCAGCCAAGTAGGTAGTAGCGGGAGGCGTACCGGGGAGCTGTTTTTT
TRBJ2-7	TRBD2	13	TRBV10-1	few	CANEREGRYEQYF	TGCGCCAACGAGCGGGAGGGCCGGTACGAGCAGTACTTC
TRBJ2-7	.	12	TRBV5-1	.	CASSLTGDEQYF	TGCGCCAGCAGCTTGACGGGGGACGAGCAGTACTTC
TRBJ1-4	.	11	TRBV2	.	CASSLNEKLFF	TGTGCCAGCAGTCTTAATGAAAAACTGTTTTTT
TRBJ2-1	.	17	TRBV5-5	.	CASSLAVGDILYNEQFF	TGTGCCAGCAGCTTGGCGGTGGGGGACATACTATACAATGAGCAGTTCTTC
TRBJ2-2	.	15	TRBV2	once	CASSADRTNTGELFF	TGTGCCAGCAGTGCCGACAGGACGAACACCGGGGAGCTGTTTTTT
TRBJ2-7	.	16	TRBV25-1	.	CASSDPGQGGSYEQYF	TGTGCCAGCAGTGACCCTGGGCAGGGGGGCTCCTACGAGCAGTACTTC
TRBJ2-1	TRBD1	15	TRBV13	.	CASSSGQYSYNEQFF	TGTGCCAGCAGCTCGGGACAGTACTCCTACAATGAGCAGTTCTTC
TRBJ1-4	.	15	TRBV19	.	CASTPGPVLDEKLFF	TGTGCCAGTACCCCGGGTCCGGTTTTGGATGAAAAACTGTTTTTT
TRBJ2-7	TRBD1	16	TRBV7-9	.	CASSRDLGQVHYEQYF	TGTGCCAGCAGCCGAGATTTGGGACAGGTACACTACGAGCAGTACTTC
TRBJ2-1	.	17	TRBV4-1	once	CASVPESTKSSYNEQFF	TGCGCCAGCGTACCCGAATCGACTAAAAGCTCCTACAATGAGCAGTTCTTC
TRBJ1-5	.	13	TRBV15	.	CATSRDWLQPQHF	TGTGCCACCAGCAGAGATTGGCTTCAGCCCCAGCATTTT
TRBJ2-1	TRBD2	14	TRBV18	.	CASSPRSGGVEQFF	TGTGCCAGCTCACCACGATCGGGGGGTGTTGAGCAGTTCTTC
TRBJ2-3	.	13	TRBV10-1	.	CASIRLSADTQYF	TGCGCCAGCATTCGCCTGTCGGCAGATACGCAGTATTTT
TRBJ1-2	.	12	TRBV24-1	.	CATSDPARGYTF	TGTGCCACCAGTGACCCCGCGCGAGGCTACACCTTC
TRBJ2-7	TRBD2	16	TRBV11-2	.	CASSSLSGFSSYEQYF	TGTGCCAGCAGCTCCCTTAGCGGGTTTAGCTCCTACGAGCAGTACTTC
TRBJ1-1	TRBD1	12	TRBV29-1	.	CSAYRGGTEAFF	TGCAGCGCATACAGGGGTGGCACTGAAGCTTTCTTT
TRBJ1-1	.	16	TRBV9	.	CASSVETTGLNTEAFF	TGTGCCAGCAGCGTGGAGACGACAGGTTTAAACACTGAAGCTTTCTTT
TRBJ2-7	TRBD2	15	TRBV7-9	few	CASSLFTGGPHEQYF	TGTGCCAGCAGCTTATTTACGGGAGGGCCTCACGAGCAGTACTTC
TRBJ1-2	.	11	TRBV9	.	CASSALQDYTF	TGTGCCAGCAGCGCCCTACAGGACTACACCTTC
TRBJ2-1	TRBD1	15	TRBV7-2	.	CASSQRQGGLNEQFF	TGTGCCAGCAGCCAAAGACAGGGGGGTTTAAATGAGCAGTTCTTC
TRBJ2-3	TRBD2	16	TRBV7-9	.	CASSGLAGGSTDTQYF	TGTGCCAGCAGCGGGCTAGCGGGAGGAAGCACAGATACGCAGTATTTT
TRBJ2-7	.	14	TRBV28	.	CASSTLGDNYEQYF	TGTGCCAGCAGTACCCTCGGGGACAACTACGAGCAGTACTTC
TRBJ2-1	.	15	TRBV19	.	CASSNQGGSYNEQFF	TGTGCCAGTAGTAATCAGGGGGGAAGCTACAATGAGCAGTTCTTC
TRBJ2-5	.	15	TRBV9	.	CASSVGSPQGAPQYF	TGTGCCAGCAGCGTCGGGTCTCCACAGGGAGCGCCTCAGTACTTC
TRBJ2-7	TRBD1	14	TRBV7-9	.	CASNTGTGYDEQYF	TGTGCCAGCAATACCGGGACAGGGTACGACGAGCAGTACTTC
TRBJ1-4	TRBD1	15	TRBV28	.	CASSLDRDRAEKLFF	TGTGCCAGCAGCCTCGACCGGGACAGGGCAGAAAAACTGTTTTTT
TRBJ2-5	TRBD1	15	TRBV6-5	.	CASSPWDRSQETQYF	TGTGCCAGCAGTCCGTGGGACAGATCGCAAGAGACCCAGTACTTC
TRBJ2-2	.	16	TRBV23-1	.	CASSQPSDSYTGELFF	TGCGCCAGCAGTCAACCCTCGGACAGTTACACCGGGGAGCTGTTTTTT